This TCR beta chain was observed in a study of persistence of HIV-infected CD4 T cells. With respect to this clone: What it binds is unknown.

An overlapping HIV-1 Gag peptide pool stimulated these cells at about 0.9 ug/peptide/mL. Responding CD4+ T cells were sorted by upregulation of both CD40 ligand and CD69. Sequencing used immunoSEQ version 4 in survey mode. Libraries were prepared by immunoSEQ multiplex PCR; TCRdb keeps only in-frame clonotypes and omits some of them. This table has roughly 13,000 clones, about 60% appearing once. Germline V lookup: CDR1 SNHLY, CDR2 FYNNEI. V was cut by 6 bases and J by 7 bases, with 7 bases left in between. The CDR3 extends over 12 amino acids. The TCR was taken from an adult man with HIV who was CMV-seropositive. This chain uses TRBV2 with TRBJ1-6; no clear D. Here the sequenced sample was CD4+ T cells sorted from PBMCs after approximately 18-hour stimulation, taken from a patient who received antiretroviral therapy. CDR3 in amino acids: CASSANNSPLHF. CDR3 sequence (DNA): TGTGCCAGCAGCGCCAACAATTCACCCCTCCACTTT.